The entry below gives a single T cell receptor beta chain sequence along with its context. The ends were cut back, 2 bases at V and 2 bases at J, with 10 bases in the middle. CDR1 and CDR2 from the germline V gene are LGHNA and YSLEER. This CDR3 contains 16 residues. The authors' processing: Reference gene primer amplification gave estimated nucleated cell counts. Repertoires were generated with immunoSEQ multiplex PCR, while TCRdb's copy carries only in-frame clones and drops some. The V and J calls and clone size come from that table; D and trimming were worked out from the DNA. This table has tens of thousands of clones, 80% to 95% appearing once. This record comes from a study of blood T cell repertoires in COVID-19. Study-wide context: Sites in the United States, Italy and Spain provided acute and convalescent COVID-19 samples. T cells, B-cell-depleted T cells, or PBMCs provided the cDNA or gDNA that served as material.

The chain links TRBV4-3 to TRBJ2-6; D is perhaps TRBD2 (6 bases). This TCR was sampled from a human donor with active COVID-19. The donor label of this sample is uncertain. The sample comprised peripheral blood. The CDR3 protein is CASSQLEGTGANVLTF. CDR3 coding DNA: TGCGCCAGCAGCCAATTGGAGGGTACTGGGGCCAACGTCCTGACTTTC.